A selection of T cell receptor beta chains follows, all from one sample in a study of shared clonotypes between healthy human individuals. Generated by immunoSEQ multiplex PCR, the TCRdb table keeps only in-frame clones and is missing some. The profile shows 2 million to 2.5 million clones, approximately 95% of them singletons. The sequencing sample was made of naive CD4+ T cells from PBMCs. Receptors originate from a man aged 18 to 29 in good health. Some clones in this sample may be carry-over from other donors' samples. The CDR3 runs from the conserved cysteine through the conserved F or W. A D gene is named only where the DNA matches it firmly. Clone size is not always given. Where it is, it says once, few, many or a class for expanded clones.

d_call j_call clone_size v_call cdr3_nt cdr3_aa
TRBD2 TRBJ2-3 once TRBV6-6 TGTGCCAGCAGTTTTACTAGCGGGAGTGGTACGCAGTATTTT CASSFTSGSGTQYF
TRBD2 TRBJ2-3 NA TRBV29-1 TGCAGCGTTGAAGGGACGAGCGGGACCGAGGGAGAGTATTTT CSVEGTSGTEGEYF
TRBD1 TRBJ2-3 NA TRBV7-9 TGTGCCAGCAGACCTGCAAACAGGGGCCAGGGGTTCACAGATACGCAGTATTTT CASRPANRGQGFTDTQYF
TRBD2 TRBJ2-7 NA TRBV28 TGTGCCAGCAGTGGCCGCGGGGGGACCTACGAGCAGTACTTC CASSGRGGTYEQYF
NA TRBJ2-2 NA TRBV15 TGTGCCACCAGCAGAGATCCGACGAACACCGGGGAGCTGTTTTTT CATSRDPTNTGELFF
NA TRBJ2-5 NA TRBV7-2 TGTGCCAGCAGTTCCTTGGGGCCTGGGGAGACCCAGTACTTC CASSSLGPGETQYF
NA TRBJ1-2 few TRBV7-9 TGTGCCAGCAGCTCAGGGAGTGGCTACACCTTC CASSSGSGYTF
TRBD1 TRBJ2-7 NA TRBV5-4 TGTGCCAGCAGCTTCCCGACCGGGACAGGGGACGAGCAGTACTTC CASSFPTGTGDEQYF
TRBD2 TRBJ2-3 NA TRBV5-6 TGTGCCAGCAGGGACGCGGGAGCTGGGAGGGATACGCAGTATTTT CASRDAGAGRDTQYF
TRBD1 TRBJ2-3 NA TRBV28 TGTGCCAGCACGGACCAGGGGGCCCCAGATACGCAGTATTTT CASTDQGAPDTQYF
NA TRBJ2-5 NA TRBV20-1 TGCAGTGCTAGTCTCCAAGAGACCCAGTACTTC CSASLQETQYF
TRBD2 TRBJ2-1 NA TRBV10-3 TGTGCCATCAGTGAACTGGATAGCGGGAGAACGGCGGGTGAGCAGTTCTTC CAISELDSGRTAGEQFF
TRBD1 TRBJ2-6 once TRBV28 TGTGCCAGCAGTTTACATAGCGCAGGGGGAGACAACGTCCTGACTTTC CASSLHSAGGDNVLTF
TRBD1 TRBJ2-6 NA TRBV14 TGTGCCAGCAGCCCCCTGAGGGGGACAGGGTCATCTGGGGCCAACGTCCTGACTTTC CASSPLRGTGSSGANVLTF
NA TRBJ2-7 once TRBV28 TGTGCCAGCAGAAGAGGGGGGGTTCACGAGCAGTACTTC CASRRGGVHEQYF
NA TRBJ2-7 NA TRBV2 TGTGCCAGCAGACCGGACGGCTACGAGCAGTACTTC CASRPDGYEQYF
NA TRBJ1-5 NA TRBV30 TGTGCCTGGAGTTCGCAGGCGAGTCAGCCCCAGCATTTT CAWSSQASQPQHF
NA TRBJ1-2 NA TRBV28 TGTGCCAGCAGTCCCTTGACAGGCGTCTGGACTAACTATGGCTACACCTTC CASSPLTGVWTNYGYTF
NA TRBJ1-2 NA TRBV6-1 TGTGCCAGCACCGAACGGGGGTTTAACTATGGCTACACCTTC CASTERGFNYGYTF
TRBD1 TRBJ1-1 few TRBV20-1 TGCAGTGCTAGTGGGACAGCTGAAGCTTTCTTT CSASGTAEAFF
NA TRBJ2-1 NA TRBV28 TGTGCCAGCAGTTTATGGTTCCAGCGGAGCTCCTACAATGAGCAGTTCTTC CASSLWFQRSSYNEQFF
NA TRBJ1-4 NA TRBV5-6 TGTGCCAGCAGCTCGACCGTGCAGGCGCCTAATGAAAAACTGTTTTTT CASSSTVQAPNEKLFF
NA TRBJ2-7 NA TRBV15 TGTGCCACCAGCCCCGGGCCCAGGTTTATCTCCTACGAGCAGTACTTC CATSPGPRFISYEQYF
TRBD2 TRBJ2-1 NA TRBV7-3 TGTGCCAGCAGCTTAATAAGACCAGCGGGAGGGCCCGGGGAGCAGTTCTTC CASSLIRPAGGPGEQFF
NA TRBJ1-4 NA TRBV11-2 TGTGCCAGCAGCTTATTGAGGGCGAGGAAACTGTTTTTT CASSLLRARKLFF
TRBD1 TRBJ2-2 NA TRBV28 TGTGCCAGCAGTTCCGGACAGGGAAGCGGGGAGCTGTTTTTT CASSSGQGSGELFF
NA TRBJ1-1 NA TRBV11-2 TGTGCCAGCAGCTTCCCAGGGCGTGGAGCTTTCTTT CASSFPGRGAFF
TRBD1 TRBJ2-7 NA TRBV29-1 TGCAGCGTTGGAAGCACAGGGGCCCGGGGCGAGCAGTACTTC CSVGSTGARGEQYF
NA TRBJ1-2 NA TRBV30 TGTGCCTGGAGCCTGGACAGTCCCTCGCATGGCTACACCTTC CAWSLDSPSHGYTF
NA TRBJ1-1 NA TRBV28 TGTGCCAGCAGCCCCCCGTACTACAAGGGGAGCACTGAAGCTTTCTTT CASSPPYYKGSTEAFF
TRBD2 TRBJ2-7 NA TRBV5-4 TGTGCCAGCAGCACGGCGGGACTAGCGGTTTACGAGCAGTACTTC CASSTAGLAVYEQYF
NA TRBJ2-7 NA TRBV5-4 TGTGCCAGCAGCCCCCAGGGGAGGCAATTCCACGAGCAGTACTTC CASSPQGRQFHEQYF
NA TRBJ2-5 NA TRBV15 TGTGCCAGCCAGGGGGGTCTTCGAGAGACCCAGTACTTC CASQGGLRETQYF
NA TRBJ1-3 NA TRBV19 TGTGCCAGTAGTTGGGTTATTGGAAACACCATATATTTT CASSWVIGNTIYF
TRBD2 TRBJ2-1 NA TRBV4-3 TGCGCCAGCAGCCACGGTCTAGCGGGAGGTAATTACAATGAGCAGTTCTTC CASSHGLAGGNYNEQFF
NA TRBJ2-2 NA TRBV6-5 TGTGCCAGCAGTTCCTACAGAGACACCGGGGAGCTGTTTTTT CASSSYRDTGELFF
TRBD1 TRBJ2-2 NA TRBV9 TGTGCCAGCACCTCGTCGGGGACAGGGAATCGAGGCGGGGAGCTGTTTTTT CASTSSGTGNRGGELFF
NA TRBJ1-2 once TRBV10-3 TGTGCCATCAGTGATTCCGGGGGGCGAGGCTACACCTTC CAISDSGGRGYTF
NA TRBJ1-1 NA TRBV19 TGTGCCAGTAGTCCACAGGGACTTAGGGGCACTGAAGCTTTCTTT CASSPQGLRGTEAFF
TRBD2 TRBJ2-1 NA TRBV7-8 TGTGCCAGCAGCTTAGAACAACTAGCGGGAGGCCACAATGAGCAGTTCTTC CASSLEQLAGGHNEQFF
NA TRBJ1-2 NA TRBV7-2 TGTGCCAGCAGCTTAGGACAGGACTATGGCTACACCTTC CASSLGQDYGYTF
NA TRBJ2-5 NA TRBV7-3 TGTGCCAGCAGCCAAACAGGGAGGCAAGAGACCCAGTACTTC CASSQTGRQETQYF
NA TRBJ1-2 NA TRBV2 TGTGCCAGCAGGCAGGGACCCTATGGCTACACCTTC CASRQGPYGYTF
NA TRBJ2-5 NA TRBV9 TGTGCCAGCAGTGAAGGACTACTTCAAGAGACCCAGTACTTC CASSEGLLQETQYF
NA TRBJ1-2 NA TRBV28 TGTGCCAGCAGTCTAACGGCGGTTGGCTACACCTTC CASSLTAVGYTF
TRBD1 TRBJ2-5 NA TRBV5-1 TGCGCCAGCAGCCCGACGGGACAGCAAGAGACCCAGTACTTC CASSPTGQQETQYF
TRBD2 TRBJ2-3 NA TRBV11-2 TGTGCCAGCAGCTTAGACCCCCGGGGAGCGGGAGTTGGAGATACGCAGTATTTT CASSLDPRGAGVGDTQYF
NA TRBJ2-3 NA TRBV7-8 TGTGCCAGCAGAAGGTACCTAAACACAGATACGCAGTATTTT CASRRYLNTDTQYF
NA TRBJ2-2 NA TRBV27 TGTGCCAGCAGCGAACGAACCGGGGAGCTGTTTTTT CASSERTGELFF
NA TRBJ2-5 NA TRBV19 TGTGCCAGTAGCCCTGACAGGCCGAATCAAGAGACCCAGTACTTC CASSPDRPNQETQYF
TRBD1 TRBJ2-4 NA TRBV28 TGTGCCAGCAGCACCAGCCGCCTCCTAGGGACAGGGGAAGGTGTCGCCAAAAACATTCAGTACTTC CASSTSRLLGTGEGVAKNIQYF
NA TRBJ2-7 NA TRBV2 TGTGCCAGCAGTGAATCCTCGACCCCTAGATACGAGCAGTACTTC CASSESSTPRYEQYF
NA TRBJ1-3 NA TRBV28 TGTGCCAGCAGTCGAATGGGCTATCTTAGCTCTGGAAACACCATATATTTT CASSRMGYLSSGNTIYF
NA TRBJ1-1 NA TRBV15 TGTGCCACCAGCAGAGATCTTGCGTTTGAGGCTGAAGCTTTCTTT CATSRDLAFEAEAFF
TRBD2 TRBJ2-3 NA TRBV5-1 TGCGCCAGCAGCTCCCTAGCGGACCCCCGCACAGATACGCAGTATTTT CASSSLADPRTDTQYF
NA TRBJ1-1 NA TRBV19 TGTGCCAGTAGTATCGTAGCCGACACTGAAGCTTTCTTT CASSIVADTEAFF
NA TRBJ1-2 NA TRBV5-1 TGCGCCAGCAGCTTGGGGCTCTCGTACTATGGCTACACCTTC CASSLGLSYYGYTF
TRBD2 TRBJ2-1 NA TRBV5-1 TGCGCCAGCAGCTTGGACAGTGAAGCGGGGAATGAGCAGTTCTTC CASSLDSEAGNEQFF
TRBD2 TRBJ2-1 once TRBV7-3 TGTGCCAGCAGCTCCCTAGCGGGAGGGTACAATGAGCAGTTCTTC CASSSLAGGYNEQFF
NA TRBJ1-5 NA TRBV5-4 TGTGCCAGCAGCTTGTTCGGTCAGCCCCAGCATTTT CASSLFGQPQHF